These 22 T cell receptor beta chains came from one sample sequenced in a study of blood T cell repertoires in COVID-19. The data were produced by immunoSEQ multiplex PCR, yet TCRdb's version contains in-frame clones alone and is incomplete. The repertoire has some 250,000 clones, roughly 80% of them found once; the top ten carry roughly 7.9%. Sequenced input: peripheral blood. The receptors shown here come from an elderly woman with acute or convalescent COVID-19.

The CDR3 here is CASSLNPPAGSSYNEQFF. CDR3 nucleotide sequence: TGTGCCAGCAGCCTAAACCCCCCAGCGGGAAGCTCCTACAATGAGCAGTTCTTC. V usage is TRBV7-3 and J usage is TRBJ2-1; TRBD2 aligns across 7 bases. Germline CDR1 and CDR2: SGHTA and FQGTGA. There are 18 residues in the CDR3. V shed 5 bases, J shed 0 bases, and the junction held 13 bases outside the gene matches.

DNA for the CDR3: TGTGCCAGCAGCTTACAGGGGGTTGAGCCCCAGCATTTT. Protein sequence: CASSLQGVEPQHF. The J gene is TRBJ1-5, the V gene TRBV5-4; 8 positions match TRBD1. After removal of 2 bases from V and 8 bases from J, the junction contained 3 bases not matched to a gene. The V gene's germline CDR1 is SGHNT and CDR2 YYREEE (reference sequence). The CDR3 has 13 amino acids. Full variable domain (remainder filled in from reference TRBV5-4 and TRBJ1-5): ETGVTQSPTHLIKTRGQQVTLRCSSQSGHNTVSWYQQALGQGPQFIFQYYREEENGRGNFPPRFSGLQFPNYSSELNVNALELDDSALYLCASSLQGVEPQHFGDGTRLSIL.

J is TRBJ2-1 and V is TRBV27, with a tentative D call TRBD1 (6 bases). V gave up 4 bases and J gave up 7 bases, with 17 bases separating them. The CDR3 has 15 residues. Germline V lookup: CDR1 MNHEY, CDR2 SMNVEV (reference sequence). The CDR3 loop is CASSSTGFGVNEQFF. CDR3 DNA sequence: TGTGCCAGCAGTTCGACAGGCTTCGGTGTAAATGAGCAGTTCTTC.

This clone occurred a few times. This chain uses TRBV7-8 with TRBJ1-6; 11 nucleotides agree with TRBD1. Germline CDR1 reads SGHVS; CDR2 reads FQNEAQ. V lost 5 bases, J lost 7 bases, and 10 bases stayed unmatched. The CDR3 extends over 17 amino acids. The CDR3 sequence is CASSPRTGGSRNSPLHF. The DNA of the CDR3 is TGTGCCAGCAGCCCTCGGACAGGGGGCTCTAGGAATTCACCCCTCCACTTT. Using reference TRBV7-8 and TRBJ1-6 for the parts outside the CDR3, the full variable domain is GAGVSQSPRYKVAKRGQDVALRCDPISGHVSLFWYQQALGQGPEFLTYFQNEAQLDKSGLPSDRFFAERPEGSVSTLKIQRTQQEDSAVYLCASSPRTGGSRNSPLHFGNGTRLTVT.

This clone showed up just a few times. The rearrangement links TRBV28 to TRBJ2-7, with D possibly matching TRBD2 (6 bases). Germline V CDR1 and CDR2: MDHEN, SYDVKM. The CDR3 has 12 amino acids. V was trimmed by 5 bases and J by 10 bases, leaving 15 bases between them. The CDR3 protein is CASSLRDSFQYF. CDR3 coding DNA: TGTGCCAGCAGTCTCCGGGACTCCTTTCAGTACTTC.

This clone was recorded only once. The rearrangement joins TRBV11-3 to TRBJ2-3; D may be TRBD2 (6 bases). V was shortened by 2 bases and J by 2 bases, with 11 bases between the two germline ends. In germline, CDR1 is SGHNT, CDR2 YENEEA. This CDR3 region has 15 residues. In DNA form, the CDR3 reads TGTGCCAGCAGCTTAACTAGCTGGATCACAGATACGCAGTATTTT. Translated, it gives CASSLTSWITDTQYF.

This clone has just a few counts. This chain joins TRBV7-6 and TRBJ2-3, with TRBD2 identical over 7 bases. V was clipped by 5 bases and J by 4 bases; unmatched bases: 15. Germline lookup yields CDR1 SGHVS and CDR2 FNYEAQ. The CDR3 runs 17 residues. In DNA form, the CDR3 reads TGTGCCAGCAGCCGCCGGACTAGGGGTTTGGGCGCAGATACGCAGTATTTT. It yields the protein CASSRRTRGLGADTQYF.

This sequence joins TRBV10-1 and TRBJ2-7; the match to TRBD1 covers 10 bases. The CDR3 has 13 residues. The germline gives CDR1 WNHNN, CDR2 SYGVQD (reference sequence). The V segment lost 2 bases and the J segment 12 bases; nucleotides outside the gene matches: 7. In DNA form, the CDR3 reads TGCGCCAGCAGTGAGAGGGACAGGGGCTCTCGGTACTTC. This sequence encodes CASSERDRGSRYF.

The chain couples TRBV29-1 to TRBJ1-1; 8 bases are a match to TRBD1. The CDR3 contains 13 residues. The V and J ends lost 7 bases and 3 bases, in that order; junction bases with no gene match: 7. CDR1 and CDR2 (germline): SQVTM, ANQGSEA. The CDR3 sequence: CSGGTGRDTEAFF. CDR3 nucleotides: TGCAGCGGAGGGACAGGACGGGACACTGAAGCTTTCTTT.

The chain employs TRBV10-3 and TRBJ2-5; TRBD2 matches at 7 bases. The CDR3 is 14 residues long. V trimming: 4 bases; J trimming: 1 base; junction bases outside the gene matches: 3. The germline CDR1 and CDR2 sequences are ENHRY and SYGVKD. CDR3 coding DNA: TGTGCCATCAGTGTCCTAGCGGCCCAAGAGACCCAGTACTTC. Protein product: CAISVLAAQETQYF.

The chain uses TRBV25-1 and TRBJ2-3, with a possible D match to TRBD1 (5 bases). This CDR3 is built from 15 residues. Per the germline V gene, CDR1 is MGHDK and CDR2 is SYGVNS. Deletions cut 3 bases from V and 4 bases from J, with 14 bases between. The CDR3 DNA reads TGTGCCAGCAGTGATTTATTTAAGGGGCCAGATACGCAGTATTTT. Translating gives CASSDLFKGPDTQYF.

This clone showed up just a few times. For the CDR3, the DNA is TGTGCCTCCTCCAGGGTGGACACTGAAGCTTTCTTT. The encoded protein is CASSRVDTEAFF. This chain uses TRBV2 with TRBJ1-1; weak D call: TRBD1 (5 bases). Trimming took 11 bases from V and 3 from J, leaving 13 bases between them. Germline-derived CDR1 and CDR2 are SNHLY and FYNNEI. This CDR3 is 12 amino acids long.

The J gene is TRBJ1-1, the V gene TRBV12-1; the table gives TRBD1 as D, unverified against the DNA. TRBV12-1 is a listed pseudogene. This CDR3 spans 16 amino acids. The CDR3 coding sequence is TGTGCCAGCAGCTTTGATCGTGGACAGGGGTACACTGAAGCTTTCTTT. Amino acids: CASSFDRGQGYTEAFF.

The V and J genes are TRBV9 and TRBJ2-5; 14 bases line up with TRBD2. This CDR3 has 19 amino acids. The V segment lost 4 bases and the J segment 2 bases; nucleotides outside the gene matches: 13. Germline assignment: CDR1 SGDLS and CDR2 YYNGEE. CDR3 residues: CASSMGLAGEGLGQETQYF. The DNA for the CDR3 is TGTGCCAGCAGCATGGGACTAGCGGGAGAGGGATTGGGGCAAGAGACCCAGTACTTC.

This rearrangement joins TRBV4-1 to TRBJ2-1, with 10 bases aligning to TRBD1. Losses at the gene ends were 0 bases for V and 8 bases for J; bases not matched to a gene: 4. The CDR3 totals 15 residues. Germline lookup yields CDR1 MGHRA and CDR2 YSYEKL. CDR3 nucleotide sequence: TGCGCCAGCAGCCAAGATGGACAGGGGGGGGATGAGCAGTTCTTC. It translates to CASSQDGQGGDEQFF.

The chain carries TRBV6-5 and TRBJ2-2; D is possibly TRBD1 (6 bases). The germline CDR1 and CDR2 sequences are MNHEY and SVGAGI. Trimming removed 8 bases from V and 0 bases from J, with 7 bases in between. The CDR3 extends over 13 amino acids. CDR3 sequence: CASHRANTGELFF. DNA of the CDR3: TGTGCCAGCCACAGGGCGAACACCGGGGAGCTGTTTTTT.

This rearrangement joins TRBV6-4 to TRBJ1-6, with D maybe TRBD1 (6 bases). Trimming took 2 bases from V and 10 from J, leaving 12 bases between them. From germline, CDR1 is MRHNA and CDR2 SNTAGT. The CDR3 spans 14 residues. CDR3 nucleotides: TGTGCCAGCAGTGACGCTCCAGGGGTATCACCCCTCCACTTT. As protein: CASSDAPGVSPLHF.

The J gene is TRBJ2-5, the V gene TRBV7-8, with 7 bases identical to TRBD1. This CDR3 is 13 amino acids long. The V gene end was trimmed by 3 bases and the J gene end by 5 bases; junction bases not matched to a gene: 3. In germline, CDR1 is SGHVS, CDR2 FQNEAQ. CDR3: CASSFGTVETQYF. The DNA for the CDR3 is TGTGCCAGCAGCTTTGGGACAGTTGAGACCCAGTACTTC.

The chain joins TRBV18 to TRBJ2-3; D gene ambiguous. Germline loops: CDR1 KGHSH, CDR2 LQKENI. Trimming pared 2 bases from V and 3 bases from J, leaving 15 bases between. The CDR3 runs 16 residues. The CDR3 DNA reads TGTGCCAGCTCACCAAGGCTAGACGGTAGTACAGATACGCAGTATTTT. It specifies CASSPRLDGSTDTQYF. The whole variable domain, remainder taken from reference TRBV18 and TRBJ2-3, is NAGVMQNPRHLVRRRGQEARLRCSPMKGHSHVYWYRQLPEEGLKFMVYLQKENIIDESGMPKERFSAEFPKEGPSILRIQQVVRGDSAAYFCASSPRLDGSTDTQYFGPGTRLTVL.

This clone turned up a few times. CDR3 sequence reads: CASSEAPAKDSRDNSPLHF. CDR3 sequence (DNA): TGTGCCAGCAGTGAAGCCCCGGCCAAAGACAGTCGGGATAATTCACCCCTCCACTTT. The V call is TRBV6-1, the J call TRBJ1-6; TRBD1 might be the D (5 bases). Per germline, CDR1 MNHNS and CDR2 SASEGT. The V and J ends lost 0 bases and 5 bases respectively, with 20 bases between them. The CDR3 contains 19 residues.

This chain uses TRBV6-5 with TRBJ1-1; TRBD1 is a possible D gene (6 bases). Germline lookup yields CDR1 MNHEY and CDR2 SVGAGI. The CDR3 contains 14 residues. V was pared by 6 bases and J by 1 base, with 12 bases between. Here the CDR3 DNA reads TGTGCCAGCAGGGACAGCCTACCGAACACTGAAGCTTTCTTT. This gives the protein CASRDSLPNTEAFF.

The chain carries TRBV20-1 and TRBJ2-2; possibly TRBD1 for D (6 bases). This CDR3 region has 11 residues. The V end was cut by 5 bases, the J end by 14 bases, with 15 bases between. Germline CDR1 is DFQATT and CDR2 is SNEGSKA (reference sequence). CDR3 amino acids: CSASRQAALFF. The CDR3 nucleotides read TGCAGTGCTTCCCGACAGGCAGCACTGTTTTTT.